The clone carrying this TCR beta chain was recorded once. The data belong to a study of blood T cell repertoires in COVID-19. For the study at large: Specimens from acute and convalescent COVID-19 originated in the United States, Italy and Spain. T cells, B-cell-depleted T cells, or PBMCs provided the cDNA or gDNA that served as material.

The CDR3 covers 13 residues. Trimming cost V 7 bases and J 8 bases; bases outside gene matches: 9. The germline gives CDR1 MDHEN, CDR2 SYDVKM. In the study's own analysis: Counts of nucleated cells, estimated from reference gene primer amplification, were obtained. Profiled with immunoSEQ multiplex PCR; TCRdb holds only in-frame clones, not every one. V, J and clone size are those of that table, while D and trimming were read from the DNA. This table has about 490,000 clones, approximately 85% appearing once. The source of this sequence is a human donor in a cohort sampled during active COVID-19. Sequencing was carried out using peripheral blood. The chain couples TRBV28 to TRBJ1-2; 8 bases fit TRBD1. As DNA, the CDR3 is TGTGCCAGCACCTCCCGGACAGGGTACGGCTACACCTTC. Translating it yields CASTSRTGYGYTF.